The rows below give T cell receptor beta chains drawn from one sample of a study of blood T cell repertoires in COVID-19. This table comes from immunoSEQ multiplex PCR, and its TCRdb copy is limited to in-frame clones, with some not included. The data hold about 190,000 clones, with 89% observed a single time. Sequencing input: peripheral blood. Receptor source: a man in his forties or fifties with acute or convalescent COVID-19. Both conserved end residues are part of each CDR3. The D gene is left open where the match is weak. Only some rows state a clone size, as once, few, many or a class for expanded clones.

v_call,cdr3_length,clone_size,d_call,j_call,cdr3_aa,cdr3_nt
TRBV10-3,16,NA,TRBD2,TRBJ2-3,CAIRRTSGGGTDTQYF,TGTGCCATCAGACGGACTAGCGGGGGGGGCACAGATACGCAGTATTTT
TRBV6-5,13,NA,TRBD1,TRBJ2-3,CASSYAGTGGLYF,TGTGCCAGCAGTTACGCTGGGACAGGGGGCCTGTATTTT
TRBV29-1,14,once,TRBD1,TRBJ2-5,CSVGQGAIQETQYF,TGCAGCGTTGGTCAGGGGGCAATTCAGGAGACCCAGTACTTC
TRBV10-3,13,NA,NA,TRBJ1-6,CAIGEVSNSPLHF,TGTGCCATCGGAGAAGTGTCGAATTCACCCCTCCACTTT
TRBV7-2,16,NA,TRBD2,TRBJ2-7,CASSLSSGGAGWEQYF,TGTGCCAGCAGCTTGTCTAGCGGGGGGGCTGGATGGGAGCAGTACTTC
TRBV19,15,NA,NA,TRBJ2-3,CASRSSASSGDTQYF,TGTGCCAGTAGATCGTCCGCCTCATCGGGAGATACGCAGTATTTT
TRBV4-1,14,NA,TRBD2,TRBJ2-1,CASSQRLAIDEQFF,TGCGCCAGCAGCCAAAGACTAGCGATAGATGAGCAGTTCTTC
TRBV12-3/TRBV12-4,11,NA,TRBD1,TRBJ2-7,CASRRGHEQYF,TGTGCCAGCCGCAGGGGGCACGAGCAGTACTTC
TRBV4-2,16,NA,NA,TRBJ2-1,CASSQDWAGSYNEQFF,TGTGCCAGCAGCCAAGACTGGGCAGGATCCTACAATGAGCAGTTCTTC
TRBV6-4,15,few,TRBD1,TRBJ1-2,CASSDSKTGEEGYTF,TGTGCCAGCAGTGACTCGAAGACAGGGGAGGAAGGCTACACCTTC